This T cell receptor beta chain was identified in a study of blood T cell repertoires in COVID-19. Study-level background: Whether acute or convalescent, the COVID-19 samples came from the United States, Italy and Spain. T cells, B-cell-depleted T cells, or PBMCs provided the cDNA or gDNA that served as material.

The V gene's germline CDR1 is SGHRS and CDR2 YFSETQ. CDR3 length: 14 residues. With 1 base removed from V and 1 base from J, the gap between germline ends came to 8 bases. Sequencing used immunoSEQ multiplex PCR; TCRdb keeps in-frame clones, though not all of them. The sample records hundreds of thousands of clones, more than 85% being singletons. The sample taken for sequencing was peripheral blood. The TCR comes from a woman aged 30 to 39 with acute or convalescent COVID-19. The chain joins TRBV5-1 to TRBJ1-1, with D possibly matching TRBD1 (6 bases). CDR3 sequence: CASSLQGQNTEAFF. CDR3 coding DNA: TGCGCCAGCAGCTTGCAGGGGCAGAACACTGAAGCTTTCTTT. The entire variable domain, with the rest obtained from reference TRBV5-1 and TRBJ1-1, is as follows: KAGVTQTPRYLIKTRGQQVTLSCSPISGHRSVSWYQQTPGQGLQFLFEYFSETQRNKGNFPGRFSGRQFSNSRSEMNVSTLELGDSALYLCASSLQGQNTEAFFGQGTRLTVV.